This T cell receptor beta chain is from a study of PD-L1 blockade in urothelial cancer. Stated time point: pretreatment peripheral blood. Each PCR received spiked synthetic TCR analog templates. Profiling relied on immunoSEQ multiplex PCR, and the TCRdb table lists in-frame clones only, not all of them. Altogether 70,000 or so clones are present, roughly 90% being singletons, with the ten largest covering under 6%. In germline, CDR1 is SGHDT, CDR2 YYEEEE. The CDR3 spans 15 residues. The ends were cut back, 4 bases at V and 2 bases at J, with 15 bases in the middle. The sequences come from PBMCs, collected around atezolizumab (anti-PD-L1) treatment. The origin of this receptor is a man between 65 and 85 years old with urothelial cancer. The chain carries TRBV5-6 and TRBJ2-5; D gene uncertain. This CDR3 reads CASSPIPAGQETQYF. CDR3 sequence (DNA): TGTGCCAGCAGCCCGATACCCGCAGGACAAGAGACCCAGTACTTC. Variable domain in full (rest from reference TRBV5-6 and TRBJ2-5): DAGVTQSPTHLIKTRGQQVTLRCSPKSGHDTVSWYQQALGQGPQFIFQYYEEEERQRGNFPDRFSGHQFPNYSSELNVNALLLGDSALYLCASSPIPAGQETQYFGPGTRLLVL.